This record concerns one T cell receptor beta chain sequence. The entry originates in a study of CD8 T cells in ankylosing spondylitis. TCRdb passed the 5' RACE reads through MiXCR, listing each CDR3 protein once. Among around 340,000 distinct CDR3 sequences listed, roughly 14% were seen once. Sequenced: blood, either unsorted or a sorted T cell fraction (not recorded which). The TCR was taken from a male donor with ankylosing spondylitis or in good health (not recorded which).

The CDR3 sequence: CASSPTGTTNEKLFF. Here the CDR3 DNA reads TGTGCCAGCTCACCAACAGGGACAACTAATGAAAAACTGTTTTTT. The rearrangement uses TRBV18 and TRBJ1-4, with D perhaps matching TRBD1 (6 bases). The CDR3 has 15 amino acids. Per germline, CDR1 KGHSH and CDR2 LQKENI. The V and J ends lost 2 bases and 0 bases respectively, with 7 bases between them.